A single sample gave rise to the 2 T cell receptor beta chains below, sequenced in a study of blood T cell repertoires in COVID-19. Produced via immunoSEQ multiplex PCR; TCRdb's table is partial and in-frame only. The data hold 350,000 to 400,000 clones, with about 89% observed a single time. Sequencing used PBMCs or T cells enriched from blood (not recorded which). The receptors stem from a middle-aged woman who had been exposed to COVID-19.

This chain links TRBV15 with TRBJ2-1; the match to TRBD1 covers 9 bases. Germline V gives CDR1 LNHNV, CDR2 YYDKDF (reference sequence). This CDR3 has 18 amino acids. J was trimmed by 5 bases and V by 1 base; bases with no gene match: 12. The CDR3 loop reads CATSRARGQGLGHNEQFF. CDR3 DNA sequence: TGTGCCACCAGCAGAGCGCGGGGACAGGGTTTGGGGCACAATGAGCAGTTCTTC.

The V gene is TRBV2, the J gene TRBJ1-5, with a weak D call TRBD1 (6 bases). V gave up 4 bases and J gave up 7 bases, with 20 bases separating them. This CDR3 region has 16 residues. Germline V gene lookup returns CDR1 SNHLY and CDR2 FYNNEI. DNA for the CDR3: TGTGCCAGCAGTGGATACCTGACAGGTTTTAACCAGCCCCAGCATTTT. Translating it yields CASSGYLTGFNQPQHF.